This T cell receptor (beta chain) was identified during a study of cytomegalovirus exposure and HLA in healthy donors. Study-level findings and limits: It was about 150 TCR beta chains that were listed as cytomegalovirus-associated.

The germline gives CDR1 SGHTA, CDR2 FQGNSA. Trimming took 4 bases from V and 5 from J; bases not matched to a gene: 9. The CDR3 length is 15 residues. Notes on this clone: Its antigen remains unknown.

With 60 Vbeta and 13 Jbeta primers, the PCR was carried out. Generated by immunoSEQ multiplex PCR, the TCRdb table keeps only in-frame clones and is missing some. The table records 150,000 or so clones, less than 85% of them present only once. Sequenced input: PBMCs. The source is a woman aged 55-75 years in good health and CMV-seropositive. The chain couples TRBV7-2 to TRBJ2-5, with 8 bases fitting TRBD2. CDR3 sequence (DNA): TGTGCCAGCAGCTGGGGGATTGCGGGAGGCGAGACCCAGTACTTC. Its protein product is CASSWGIAGGETQYF.